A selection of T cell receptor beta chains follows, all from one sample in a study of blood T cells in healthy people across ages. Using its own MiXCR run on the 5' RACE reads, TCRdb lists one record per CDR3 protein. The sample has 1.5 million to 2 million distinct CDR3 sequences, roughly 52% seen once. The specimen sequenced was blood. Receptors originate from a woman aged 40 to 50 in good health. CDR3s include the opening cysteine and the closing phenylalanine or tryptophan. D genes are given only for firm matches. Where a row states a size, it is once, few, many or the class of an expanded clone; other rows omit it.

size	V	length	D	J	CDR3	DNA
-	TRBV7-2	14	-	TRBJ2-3	CASIPQRFTDTQYF	TGTGCCAGCATCCCCCAGAGGTTCACAGATACGCAGTATTTT
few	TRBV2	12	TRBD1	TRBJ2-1	CASTAGGLLKFF	TGTGCCAGCACGGCAGGGGGCCTGTTGAAGTTCTTC
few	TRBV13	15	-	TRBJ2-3	CASSQMLGFTDTQYF	TGTGCCAGCAGCCAAATGCTCGGGTTCACAGATACGCAGTATTTT
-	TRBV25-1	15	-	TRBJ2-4	CASSELTGAKNEQYF	TGTGCCAGCAGTGAGTTAACGGGGGCGAAAAATGAGCAGTACTTC
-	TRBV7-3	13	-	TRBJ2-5	CASSRAMQETQYF	TGTGCCAGCAGCCGCGCGATGCAAGAGACCCAGTACTTC
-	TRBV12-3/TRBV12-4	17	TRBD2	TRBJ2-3	CASRKMTSGGLGDTQYF	TGTGCCAGCAGGAAGATGACTAGCGGGGGCCTCGGAGATACGCAGTATTTT
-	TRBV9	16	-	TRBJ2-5	CASSVGTGTRLETQYF	TGTGCCAGCAGCGTAGGCACAGGGACGCGGCTGGAGACCCAGTACTTC
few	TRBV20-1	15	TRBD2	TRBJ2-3	CSAGSGTSLPDTQYF	TGCAGTGCAGGATCCGGGACTAGCTTGCCAGATACGCAGTATTTT
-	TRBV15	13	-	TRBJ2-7	CATRDDLSYEQYF	TGTGCCACCAGGGATGACCTCTCCTACGAGCAGTACTTC
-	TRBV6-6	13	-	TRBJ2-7	CASRPRGPYEQYF	TGTGCCAGCAGGCCCCGGGGGCCATACGAGCAGTACTTC
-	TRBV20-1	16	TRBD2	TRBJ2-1	CSAHGLAGGLGNEQFF	TGCAGTGCCCATGGACTAGCGGGGGGCTTGGGAAATGAGCAGTTCTTC
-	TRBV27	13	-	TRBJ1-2	CASSTHARYGYTF	TGTGCCAGCAGTACTCACGCAAGATATGGCTACACCTTC
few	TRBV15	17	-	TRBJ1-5	CATSSEFPGNSNQPQHF	TGTGCCACCAGCAGTGAGTTTCCGGGTAATAGCAATCAGCCCCAGCATTTT
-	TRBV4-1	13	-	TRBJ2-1	CASSQDSGYEQFF	TGCGCCAGCAGCCAAGATTCAGGATATGAGCAGTTCTTC
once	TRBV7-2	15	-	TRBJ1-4	CASSTWTALNEKLFF	TGTGCCAGCAGCACCTGGACAGCCTTGAATGAAAAACTGTTTTTT
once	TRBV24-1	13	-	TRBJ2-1	CATSDFGYNEQFF	TGTGCCACCAGTGATTTCGGGTACAATGAGCAGTTCTTC
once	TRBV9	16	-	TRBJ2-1	CASSVAAARTYNEQFF	TGTGCCAGCAGCGTAGCTGCTGCGCGCACCTACAATGAGCAGTTCTTC
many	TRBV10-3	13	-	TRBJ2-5	CAISAAAQETQYF	TGTGCCATCAGTGCGGCAGCTCAAGAGACCCAGTACTTC
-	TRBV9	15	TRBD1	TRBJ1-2	CASSVVGGGNYGYTF	TGTGCCAGCAGCGTAGTCGGAGGGGGCAACTATGGCTACACCTTC
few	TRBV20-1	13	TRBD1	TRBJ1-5	CSARTGAGQPQHF	TGCAGTGCCAGGACAGGGGCAGGCCAGCCCCAGCATTTT
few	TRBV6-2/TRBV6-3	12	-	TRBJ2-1	CASWEVYNEQFF	TGTGCCAGCTGGGAGGTCTACAATGAGCAGTTCTTC
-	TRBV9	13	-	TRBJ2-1	CASSVAMGNEQFF	TGTGCCAGCAGCGTAGCTATGGGGAATGAGCAGTTCTTC